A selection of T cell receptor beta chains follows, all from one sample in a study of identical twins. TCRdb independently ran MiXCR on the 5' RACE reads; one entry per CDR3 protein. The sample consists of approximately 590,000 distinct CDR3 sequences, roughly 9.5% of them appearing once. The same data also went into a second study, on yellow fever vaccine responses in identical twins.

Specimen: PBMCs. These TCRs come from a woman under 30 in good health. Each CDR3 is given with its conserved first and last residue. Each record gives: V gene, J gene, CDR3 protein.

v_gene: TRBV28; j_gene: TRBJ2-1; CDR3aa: CASSLRIRDYNEQFF
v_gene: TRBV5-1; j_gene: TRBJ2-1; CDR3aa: CASSLAGTSAYNEQFF
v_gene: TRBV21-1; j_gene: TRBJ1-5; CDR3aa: CASSKTGGSNQPQHF
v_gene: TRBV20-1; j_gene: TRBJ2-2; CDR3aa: CSAKLAGSNTGELFF
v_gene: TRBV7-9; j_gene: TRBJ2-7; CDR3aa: CASSPKGRYEQYF
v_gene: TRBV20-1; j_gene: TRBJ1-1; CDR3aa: CSASPRGIGNTEAFF
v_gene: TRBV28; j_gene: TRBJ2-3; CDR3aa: CASRDTVGLGADTQYF
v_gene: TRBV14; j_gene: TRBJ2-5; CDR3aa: CASSQATGRGQETQYF
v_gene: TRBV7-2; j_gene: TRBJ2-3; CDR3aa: CASRIAGGRNTQYF
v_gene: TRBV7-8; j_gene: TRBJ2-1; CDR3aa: CASSLVKTSGKQFF
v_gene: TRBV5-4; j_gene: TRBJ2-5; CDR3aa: CASSFDPRETQYF